Sequencing of this TCR beta chain was carried out in a study of T cell changes during pregnancy in multiple sclerosis. The table came from immunoSEQ multiplex PCR; TCRdb's copy has only in-frame clones and leaves some out. The sample has under 40,000 clones, 90% seen once; the top ten hold around 12%. V dropped 5 bases and J dropped 4; count of bases not matched to a gene: 9. Per the germline V gene, CDR1 is MNHEY and CDR2 is SMNVEV (reference sequence). The CDR3 extends over 15 amino acids. At least ten counts were recorded for this clone. This sequence originates from a female donor with multiple sclerosis, enrolled in a pregnancy study. The genes are TRBV27 and TRBJ2-5, with TRBD2 matching 8 bases. Specimen: CD8+ T cells from peripheral blood mononuclear cells, collected in the first trimester of pregnancy. The CDR3 DNA sequence: TGTGCCAGCAGTCCAAGGGCGGGAGGACGAGAGACCCAGTACTTC. This encodes CASSPRAGGRETQYF.